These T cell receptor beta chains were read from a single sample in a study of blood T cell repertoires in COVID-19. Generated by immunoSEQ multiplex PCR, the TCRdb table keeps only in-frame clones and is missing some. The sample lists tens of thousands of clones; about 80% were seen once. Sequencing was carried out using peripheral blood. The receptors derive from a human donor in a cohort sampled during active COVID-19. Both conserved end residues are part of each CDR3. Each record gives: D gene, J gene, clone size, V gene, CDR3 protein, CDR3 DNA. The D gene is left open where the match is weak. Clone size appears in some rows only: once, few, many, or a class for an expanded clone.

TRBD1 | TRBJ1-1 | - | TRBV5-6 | CASSVPDRGRGTEAFF | TGTGCCAGCAGCGTCCCGGACAGGGGGCGCGGGACTGAAGCTTTCTTT
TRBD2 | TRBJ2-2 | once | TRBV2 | CASSSGRASLNTGELFF | TGTGCCAGCAGTAGCGGGAGGGCCTCATTGAACACCGGGGAGCTGTTTTTT
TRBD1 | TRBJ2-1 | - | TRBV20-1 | CSARPTGAGFF | TGCAGTGCCCGACCTACAGGGGCAGGGTTCTTC
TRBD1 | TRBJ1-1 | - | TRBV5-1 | CASSLWTGPNTEAFF | TGCGCCAGCAGCTTGTGGACAGGGCCGAACACTGAAGCTTTCTTT
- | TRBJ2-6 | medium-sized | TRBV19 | CASRRQVFGANVLTF | TGTGCCAGTAGACGACAGGTTTTTGGGGCCAACGTCCTGACTTTC
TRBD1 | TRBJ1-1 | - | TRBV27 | CASSLRGTGTFF | TGTGCCAGCAGTTTAAGAGGGACAGGGACTTTCTTT
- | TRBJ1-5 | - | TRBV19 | CASSTQAFNQPQHF | TGTGCCAGTAGTACGCAGGCCTTCAATCAGCCCCAGCATTTT
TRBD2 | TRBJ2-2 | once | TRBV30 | CAWAIGARSGRYIGELFF | TGTGCCTGGGCCATAGGGGCGCGGAGCGGGAGATATATCGGGGAGCTGTTTTTT
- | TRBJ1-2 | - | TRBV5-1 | CASSEDSTYGYTF | TGCGCCAGCAGCGAGGACAGCACCTATGGCTACACCTTC
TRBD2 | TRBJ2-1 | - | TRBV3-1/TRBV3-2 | CASSQDQGSGRTYNEQFF | TGTGCCAGCAGCCAAGATCAGGGTAGCGGGAGAACTTACAATGAGCAGTTCTTC
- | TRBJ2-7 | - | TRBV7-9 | CASSLAGGQTYEQYF | TGTGCCAGCAGCTTAGCGGGGGGGCAGACCTACGAGCAGTACTTC
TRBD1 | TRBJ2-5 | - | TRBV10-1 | CASSDTGGSETQYF | TGCGCCAGCAGTGACACAGGGGGTTCCGAGACCCAGTACTTC
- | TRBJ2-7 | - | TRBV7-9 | CASSFPASSGYEQYF | TGTGCCAGCAGCTTTCCAGCGAGTTCGGGTTACGAGCAGTACTTC
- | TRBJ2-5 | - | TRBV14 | CASSLLQETQYF | TGTGCCAGCAGCCTACTTCAAGAGACCCAGTACTTC
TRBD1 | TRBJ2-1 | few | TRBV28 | CASSRRQGRNEQFF | TGTGCCAGCAGTAGACGACAGGGTCGGAATGAGCAGTTCTTC
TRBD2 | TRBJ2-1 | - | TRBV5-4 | CASSLEVGDYNNEQFF | TGTGCCAGCAGCTTGGAGGTTGGGGACTATAACAATGAGCAGTTCTTC
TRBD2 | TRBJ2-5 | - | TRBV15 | CATSRDGAGGRETQYF | TGTGCCACCAGCAGAGATGGGGCGGGAGGCCGAGAGACCCAGTACTTC
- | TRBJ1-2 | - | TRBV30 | CAWSDPGMSLYYGYTF | TGTGCCTGGAGCGACCCGGGGATGAGCTTGTACTATGGCTACACCTTC
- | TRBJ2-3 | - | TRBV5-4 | CASSLSQGDTQYF | TGTGCCAGCAGCCTATCACAGGGAGATACGCAGTATTTT
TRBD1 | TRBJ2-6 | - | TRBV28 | CASSGTGRRHSGANVLTF | TGTGCCAGCAGTGGGACAGGACGCCGCCACTCTGGGGCCAACGTCCTGACTTTC
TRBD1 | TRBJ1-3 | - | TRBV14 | CASSLTRQGSIWGSGNTIYF | TGTGCCAGCAGCCTTACCAGACAGGGGTCGATTTGGGGCTCTGGAAACACCATATATTTT
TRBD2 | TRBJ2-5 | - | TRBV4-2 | CASSQDGAGRAKETQYF | TGTGCCAGCAGCCAAGACGGGGCCGGGAGGGCCAAAGAGACCCAGTACTTC
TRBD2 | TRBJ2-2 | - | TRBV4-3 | CASSQTSDTGELFF | TGCGCCAGCAGCCAGACTAGCGATACCGGGGAGCTGTTTTTT
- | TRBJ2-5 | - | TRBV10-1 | CASSEVRETQYF | TGCGCCAGCAGTGAGGTTCGAGAGACCCAGTACTTC
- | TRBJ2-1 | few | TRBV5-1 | CASPLLRERLSRVQFF | TGCGCCAGCCCCCTCCTGCGAGAACGATTGTCGAGGGTGCAGTTCTTC
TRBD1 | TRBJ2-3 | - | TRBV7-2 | CASSTPPRGTNTQYF | TGTGCCAGCAGCACACCCCCCAGGGGGACGAATACGCAGTATTTT
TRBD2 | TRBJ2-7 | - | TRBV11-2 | CASSLGTSGYEQYF | TGTGCCAGCAGCCTCGGGACTAGCGGCTACGAGCAGTACTTC
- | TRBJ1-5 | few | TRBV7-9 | CASSLGRSNQPQHF | TGTGCCAGCAGCTTAGGTCGGAGCAATCAGCCCCAGCATTTT
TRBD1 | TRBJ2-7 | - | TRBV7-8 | CASSLAGTGSYEQYF | TGTGCCAGCAGCCTCGCCGGGACAGGCTCCTACGAGCAGTACTTC
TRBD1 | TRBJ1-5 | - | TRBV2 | CASSREGQVNQPQHF | TGTGCCAGCAGTAGGGAGGGACAGGTCAATCAGCCCCAGCATTTT
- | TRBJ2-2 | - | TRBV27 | CASSLDLANTGELFF | TGTGCCAGCAGTCTTGATTTAGCGAACACCGGGGAGCTGTTTTTT
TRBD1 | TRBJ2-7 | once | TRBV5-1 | CASSTRGTDISFSYEQYF | TGCGCCAGCAGCACCCGAGGGACAGATATATCCTTCTCCTACGAGCAGTACTTC